These 3 T cell receptor beta chains were all obtained from the same sample, sequenced in a study of T cell changes during pregnancy in multiple sclerosis. Libraries were prepared by immunoSEQ multiplex PCR; TCRdb keeps only in-frame clonotypes and omits some of them. The table shows about 57,000 clones, with around 90% occurring only once. The starting material was CD4+ T cells from peripheral blood mononuclear cells, obtained in the second trimester of pregnancy. The receptors come from a female donor with multiple sclerosis, enrolled in a pregnancy study.

The genes are TRBV28 and TRBJ2-2; weak D call: TRBD1 (6 bases). Germline CDR1 and CDR2: MDHEN and SYDVKM. The V end was cut by 6 bases, the J end by 1 base, with 15 bases between. CDR3 length: 16 residues. The CDR3 is CASSPYRALNTGELFF. The CDR3 region has the DNA TGTGCCAGCAGCCCATACAGGGCCTTGAACACCGGGGAGCTGTTTTTT. The full variable domain, rest sourced from reference TRBV28 and TRBJ2-2, is DVKVTQSSRYLVKRTGEKVFLECVQDMDHENMFWYRQDPGLGLRLIYFSYDVKMKEKGDIPEGYSVSREKKERFSLILESASTNQTSMYLCASSPYRALNTGELFFGEGSRLTVL.

This clone was detected only a few times. The rearrangement joins TRBV28 to TRBJ1-1; TRBD1 might be the D (5 bases). This CDR3 has 16 amino acids. The germline V gene has CDR1 MDHEN and CDR2 SYDVKM. V lost 5 bases and J lost 0, with 16 bases in between. CDR3 sequence: CASSRGAVGMNTEAFF. CDR3 DNA: TGTGCCAGCAGTCGCGGGGCGGTAGGCATGAACACTGAAGCTTTCTTT.

The chain carries TRBV7-2 and TRBJ2-7, with D unclear. This CDR3 region has 12 residues. The V and J ends lost 6 bases and 0 bases respectively, with 6 bases between them. The germline V gene has CDR1 SGHTA and CDR2 FQGNSA. This chain's CDR3 is CASSPSSYEQYF. CDR3 DNA sequence: TGTGCCAGCAGTCCGAGCTCCTACGAGCAGTACTTC.